The clone carrying this TCR beta chain was counted many times. What it binds is not known. It was RNA transcripts that yielded the amplified TCR beta CDR3 regions. A first-round RT-PCR of the TCR CDR3 used the HTBI primer set. TCRdb reprocessed the multiplex PCR reads with MiXCR, giving one entry per CDR3 protein. This sample carries 200,000 to 300,000 distinct CDR3 sequences, 16% of them seen once, and the ten largest clones take approximately 30%. The sample originates from a study of T cells in Graves' hyperthyroidism and ophthalmopathy. Overall study results and limits: Expanded thyroid clonotypes (above 0.001) were mostly also found in blood.

V lost 1 base to trimming and J lost 5 bases, with 12 bases between them. Germline V gene data show CDR1 as SGHRS and CDR2 as YFSETQ. There are 14 residues in the CDR3. This chain joins TRBV5-1 and TRBJ1-1; D gene uncertain. Material for sequencing was blood. This TCR derives from a woman younger than 30 with Graves' ophthalmopathy. The CDR3 DNA reads as TGCGCCAGCAGCTTGTTGACGGACGGAACTGAAGCTTTCTTT. Translation gives CASSLLTDGTEAFF.